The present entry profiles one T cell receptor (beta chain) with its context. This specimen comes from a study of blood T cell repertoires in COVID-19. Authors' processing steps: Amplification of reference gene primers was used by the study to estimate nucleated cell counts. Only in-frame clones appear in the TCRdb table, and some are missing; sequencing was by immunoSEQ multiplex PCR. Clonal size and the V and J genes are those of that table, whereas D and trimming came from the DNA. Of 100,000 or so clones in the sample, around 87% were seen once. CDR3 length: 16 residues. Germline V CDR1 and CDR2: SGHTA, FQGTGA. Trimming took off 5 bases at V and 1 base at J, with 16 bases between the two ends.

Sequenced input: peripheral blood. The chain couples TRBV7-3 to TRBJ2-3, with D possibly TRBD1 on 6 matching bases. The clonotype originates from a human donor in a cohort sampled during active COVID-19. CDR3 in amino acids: CASSPNLGGGTDTQYF. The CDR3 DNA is TGTGCCAGCAGCCCGAACTTAGGGGGAGGCACAGATACGCAGTATTTT.